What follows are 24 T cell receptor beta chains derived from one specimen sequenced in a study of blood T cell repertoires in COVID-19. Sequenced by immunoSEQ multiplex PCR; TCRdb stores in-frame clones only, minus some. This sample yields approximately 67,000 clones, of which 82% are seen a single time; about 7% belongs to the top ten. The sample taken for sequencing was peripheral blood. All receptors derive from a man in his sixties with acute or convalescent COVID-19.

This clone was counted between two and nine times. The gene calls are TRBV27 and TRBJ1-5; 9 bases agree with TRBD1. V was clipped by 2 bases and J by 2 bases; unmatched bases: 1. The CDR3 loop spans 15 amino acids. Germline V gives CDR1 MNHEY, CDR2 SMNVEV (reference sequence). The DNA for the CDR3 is TGTGCCAGCAGTTTAGGGGACAGGGGCAATCAGCCCCAGCATTTT. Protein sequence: CASSLGDRGNQPQHF.

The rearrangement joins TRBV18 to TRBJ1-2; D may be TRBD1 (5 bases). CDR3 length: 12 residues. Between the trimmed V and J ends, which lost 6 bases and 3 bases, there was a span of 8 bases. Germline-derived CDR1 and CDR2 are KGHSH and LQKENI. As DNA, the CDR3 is TGTGCCAGCTCCGGGGGGGACTATGGCTACACCTTC. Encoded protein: CASSGGDYGYTF.

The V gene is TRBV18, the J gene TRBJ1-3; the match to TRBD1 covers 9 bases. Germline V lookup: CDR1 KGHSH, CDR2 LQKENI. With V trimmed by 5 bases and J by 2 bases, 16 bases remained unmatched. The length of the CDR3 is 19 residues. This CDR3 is CASSRRTGTDRGAGNTIYF. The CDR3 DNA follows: TGTGCCAGCTCAAGGCGAACGGGCACGGACAGGGGAGCTGGAAACACCATATATTTT.

CDR3 loop: CASSPRAGGPYEQYF. As DNA, the CDR3 is TGTGCCAGCAGCCCGCGAGCGGGGGGCCCCTACGAGCAGTACTTC. The chain recombines TRBV11-2 with TRBJ2-7; 9 bases agree with TRBD2. CDR3 length: 15 amino acids. After removal of 5 bases from V and 2 bases from J, the junction contained 7 bases not matched to a gene. Germline CDR1 is SGHAT and CDR2 is FQNNGV. Drawing the rest from reference TRBV11-2 and TRBJ2-7, the complete variable domain is EAGVAQSPRYKIIEKRQSVAFWCNPISGHATLYWYQQILGQGPKLLIQFQNNGVVDDSQLPKDRFSAERLKGVDSTLKIQPAKLEDSAVYLCASSPRAGGPYEQYFGPGTRLTVT.

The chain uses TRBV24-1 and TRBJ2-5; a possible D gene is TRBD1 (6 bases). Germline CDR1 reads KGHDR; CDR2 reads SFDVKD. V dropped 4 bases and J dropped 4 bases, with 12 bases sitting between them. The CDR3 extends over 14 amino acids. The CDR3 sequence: CATSDRQVRETQYF. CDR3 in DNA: TGTGCCACCAGTGACCGACAGGTACGAGAGACCCAGTACTTC.

Here the CDR3 DNA reads TGTGCCAGCAAGACAGCACCGAACACTGAAGCTTTCTTT. It yields the protein CASKTAPNTEAFF. The chain has TRBV6-6 and TRBJ1-1, with D possibly TRBD1 on 5 matching bases. Trimming took off 7 bases at V and 1 base at J, with 10 bases between the two ends. Germline-derived CDR1 and CDR2 are MNHNY and SVGAGI (reference sequence). CDR3 length: 13 amino acids.

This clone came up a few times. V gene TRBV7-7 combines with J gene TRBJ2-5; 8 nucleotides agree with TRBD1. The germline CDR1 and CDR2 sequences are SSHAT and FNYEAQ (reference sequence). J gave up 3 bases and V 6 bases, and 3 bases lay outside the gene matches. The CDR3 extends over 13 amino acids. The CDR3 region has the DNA TGTGCCAGCAGACCGACAGGGGAAGAGACCCAGTACTTC. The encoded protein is CASRPTGEETQYF.

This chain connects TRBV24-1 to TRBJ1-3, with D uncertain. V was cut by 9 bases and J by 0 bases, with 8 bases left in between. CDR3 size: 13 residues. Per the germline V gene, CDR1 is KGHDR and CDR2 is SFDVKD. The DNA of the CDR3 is TGTGCCACCTCGGAGGGCTCTGGAAACACCATATATTTT. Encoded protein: CATSEGSGNTIYF.

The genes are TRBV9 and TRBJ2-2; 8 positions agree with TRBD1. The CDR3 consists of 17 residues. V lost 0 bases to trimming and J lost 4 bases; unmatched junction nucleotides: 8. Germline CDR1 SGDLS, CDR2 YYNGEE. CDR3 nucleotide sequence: TGTGCCAGCAGCGTAGTTTCAGGGGGCCATCGCACCGGGGAGCTGTTTTTT. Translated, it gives CASSVVSGGHRTGELFF.

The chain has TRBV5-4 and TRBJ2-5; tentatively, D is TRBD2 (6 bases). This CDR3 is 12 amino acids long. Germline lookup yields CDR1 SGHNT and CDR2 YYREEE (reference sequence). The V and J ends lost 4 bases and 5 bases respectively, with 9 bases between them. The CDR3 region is CASSAGPETQYF. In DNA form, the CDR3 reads TGTGCCAGCAGCGCGGGACCGGAGACCCAGTACTTC.

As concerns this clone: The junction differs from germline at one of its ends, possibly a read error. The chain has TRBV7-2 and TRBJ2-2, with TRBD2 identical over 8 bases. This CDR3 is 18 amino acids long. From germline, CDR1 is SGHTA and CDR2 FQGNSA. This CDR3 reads CASSLAYAGGPNTGELFF. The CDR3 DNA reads TGTGCCAGCAGCCTAGCCTACGCGGGGGGTCCGAACACCGGGGAGCTGTTTTTT.

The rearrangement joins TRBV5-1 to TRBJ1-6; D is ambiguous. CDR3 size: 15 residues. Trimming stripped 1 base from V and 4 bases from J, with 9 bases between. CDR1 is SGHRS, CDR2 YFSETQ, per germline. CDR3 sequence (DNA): TGCGCCAGCAGCTTGCGGGTCGGGTATAATTCACCCCTCCACTTT. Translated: CASSLRVGYNSPLHF. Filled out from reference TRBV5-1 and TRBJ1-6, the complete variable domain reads KAGVTQTPRYLIKTRGQQVTLSCSPISGHRSVSWYQQTPGQGLQFLFEYFSETQRNKGNFPGRFSGRQFSNSRSEMNVSTLELGDSALYLCASSLRVGYNSPLHFGNGTRLTVT.

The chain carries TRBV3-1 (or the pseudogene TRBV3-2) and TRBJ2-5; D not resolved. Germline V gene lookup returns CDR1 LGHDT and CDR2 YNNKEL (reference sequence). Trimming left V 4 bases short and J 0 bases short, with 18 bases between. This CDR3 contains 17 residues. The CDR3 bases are TGTGCCAGCAGCCCTCCCCCCGCAGGAAAGTACCAAGAGACCCAGTACTTC. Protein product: CASSPPPAGKYQETQYF.

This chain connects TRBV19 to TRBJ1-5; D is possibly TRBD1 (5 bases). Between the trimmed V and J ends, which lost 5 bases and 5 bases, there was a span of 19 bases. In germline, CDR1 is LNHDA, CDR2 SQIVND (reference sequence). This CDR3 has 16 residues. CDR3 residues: CASSLRFDSLDQPQHF. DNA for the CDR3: TGTGCCAGTAGTTTGAGGTTTGACAGTCTGGATCAGCCCCAGCATTTT.

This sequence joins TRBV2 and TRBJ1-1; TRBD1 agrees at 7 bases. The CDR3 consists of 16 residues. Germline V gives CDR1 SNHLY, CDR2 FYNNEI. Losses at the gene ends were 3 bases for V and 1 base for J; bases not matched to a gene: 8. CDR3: CASSEGRGQANTEAFF. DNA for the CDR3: TGTGCCAGCAGTGAGGGTAGAGGACAGGCGAACACTGAAGCTTTCTTT.

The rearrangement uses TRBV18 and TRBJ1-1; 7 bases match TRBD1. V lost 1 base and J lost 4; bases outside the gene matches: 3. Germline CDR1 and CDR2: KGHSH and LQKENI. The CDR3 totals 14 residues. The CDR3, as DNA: TGTGCCAGCTCACCACAGGGGGCGAGCACTGAAGCTTTCTTT. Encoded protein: CASSPQGASTEAFF.

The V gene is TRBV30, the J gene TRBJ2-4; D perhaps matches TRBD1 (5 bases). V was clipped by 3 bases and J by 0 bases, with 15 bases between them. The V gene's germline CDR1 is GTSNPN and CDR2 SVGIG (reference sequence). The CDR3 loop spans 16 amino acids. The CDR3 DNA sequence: TGTGCCTGGAGCAACTCAGGGATCCTAGCCAAAAACATTCAGTACTTC. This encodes CAWSNSGILAKNIQYF.

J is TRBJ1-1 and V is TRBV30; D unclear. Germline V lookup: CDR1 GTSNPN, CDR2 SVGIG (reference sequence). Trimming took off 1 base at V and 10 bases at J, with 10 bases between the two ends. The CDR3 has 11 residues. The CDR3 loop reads CAWSGRQGAFF. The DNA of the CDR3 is TGTGCCTGGAGTGGAAGACAAGGAGCTTTCTTT.

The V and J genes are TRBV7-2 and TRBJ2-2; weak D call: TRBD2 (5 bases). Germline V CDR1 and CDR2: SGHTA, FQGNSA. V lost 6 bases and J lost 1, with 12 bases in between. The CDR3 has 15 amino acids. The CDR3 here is CASRGLRGNTGELFF. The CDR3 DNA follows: TGTGCCAGCAGGGGCCTCCGGGGGAACACCGGGGAGCTGTTTTTT.

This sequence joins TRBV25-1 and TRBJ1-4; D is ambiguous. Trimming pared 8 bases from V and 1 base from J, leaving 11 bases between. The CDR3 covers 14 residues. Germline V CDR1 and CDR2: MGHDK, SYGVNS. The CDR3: CASPREQTNEKLFF. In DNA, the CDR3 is TGTGCCAGCCCCCGGGAGCAAACTAATGAAAAACTGTTTTTT.

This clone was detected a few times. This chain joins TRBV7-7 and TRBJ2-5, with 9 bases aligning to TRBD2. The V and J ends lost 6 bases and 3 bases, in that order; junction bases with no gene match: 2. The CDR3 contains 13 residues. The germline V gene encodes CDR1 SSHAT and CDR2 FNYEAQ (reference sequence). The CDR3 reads CASSRTSEETQYF. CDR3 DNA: TGTGCCAGCAGTCGGACTAGCGAAGAGACCCAGTACTTC.

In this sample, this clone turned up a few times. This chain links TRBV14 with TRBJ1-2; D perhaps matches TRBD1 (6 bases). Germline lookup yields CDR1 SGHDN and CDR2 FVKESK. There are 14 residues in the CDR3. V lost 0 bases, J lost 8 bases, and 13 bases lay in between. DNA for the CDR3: TGTGCCAGCAGCCAAGATCCTGCTGGGGGCGGCTACACCTTC. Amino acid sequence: CASSQDPAGGGYTF.

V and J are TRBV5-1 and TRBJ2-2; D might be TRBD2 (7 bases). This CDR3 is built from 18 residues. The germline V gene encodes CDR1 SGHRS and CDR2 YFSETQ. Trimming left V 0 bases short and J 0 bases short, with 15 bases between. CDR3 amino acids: CASSLVVRGAANTGELFF. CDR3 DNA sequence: TGCGCCAGCAGCTTGGTCGTTCGGGGGGCAGCGAACACCGGGGAGCTGTTTTTT.

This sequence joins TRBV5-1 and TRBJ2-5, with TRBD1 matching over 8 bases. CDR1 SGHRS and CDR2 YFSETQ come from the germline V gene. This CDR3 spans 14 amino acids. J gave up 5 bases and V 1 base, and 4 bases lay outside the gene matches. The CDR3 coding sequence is TGCGCCAGCAGCTTGATGACAGGGGAGGAGACCCAGTACTTC. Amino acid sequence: CASSLMTGEETQYF.